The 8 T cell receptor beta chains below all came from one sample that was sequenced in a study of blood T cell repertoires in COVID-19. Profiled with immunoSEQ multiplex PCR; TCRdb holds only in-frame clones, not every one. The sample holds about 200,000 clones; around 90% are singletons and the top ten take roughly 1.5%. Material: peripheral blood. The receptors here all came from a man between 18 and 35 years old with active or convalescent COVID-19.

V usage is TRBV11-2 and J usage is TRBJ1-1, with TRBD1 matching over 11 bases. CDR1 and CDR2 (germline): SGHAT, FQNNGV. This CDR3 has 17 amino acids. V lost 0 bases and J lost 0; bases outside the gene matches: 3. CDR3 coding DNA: TGTGCCAGCAGCTTAGATCGGGACAGGGGGTTGAACACTGAAGCTTTCTTT. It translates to CASSLDRDRGLNTEAFF.

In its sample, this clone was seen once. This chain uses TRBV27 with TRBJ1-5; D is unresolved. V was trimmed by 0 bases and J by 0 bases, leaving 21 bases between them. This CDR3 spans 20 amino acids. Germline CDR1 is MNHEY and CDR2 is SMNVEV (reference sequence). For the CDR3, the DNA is TGTGCCAGCAGTTTATCAAGGGTTGGACGCACCGACTATAGCAATCAGCCCCAGCATTTT. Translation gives CASSLSRVGRTDYSNQPQHF.

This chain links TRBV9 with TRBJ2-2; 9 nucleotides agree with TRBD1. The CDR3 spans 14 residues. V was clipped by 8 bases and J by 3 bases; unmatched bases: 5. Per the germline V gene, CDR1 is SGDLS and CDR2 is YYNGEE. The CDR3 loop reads CASHRGLDTGELFF. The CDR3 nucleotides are TGTGCCAGTCACAGGGGGCTAGACACCGGGGAGCTGTTTTTT.

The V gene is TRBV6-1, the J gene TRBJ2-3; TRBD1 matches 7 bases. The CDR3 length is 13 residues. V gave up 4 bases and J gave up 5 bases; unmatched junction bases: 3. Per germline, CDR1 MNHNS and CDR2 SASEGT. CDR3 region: CASSVHRGDTQYF. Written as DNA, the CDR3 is TGTGCCAGCAGTGTCCACAGGGGAGATACGCAGTATTTT.

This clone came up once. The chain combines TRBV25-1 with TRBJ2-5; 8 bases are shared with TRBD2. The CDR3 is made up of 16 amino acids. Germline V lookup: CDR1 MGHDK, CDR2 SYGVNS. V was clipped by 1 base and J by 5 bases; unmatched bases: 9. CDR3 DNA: TGTGCCAGCAGTGAATTTCGCGGGGGGTCCTCCGAGACCCAGTACTTC. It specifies CASSEFRGGSSETQYF.

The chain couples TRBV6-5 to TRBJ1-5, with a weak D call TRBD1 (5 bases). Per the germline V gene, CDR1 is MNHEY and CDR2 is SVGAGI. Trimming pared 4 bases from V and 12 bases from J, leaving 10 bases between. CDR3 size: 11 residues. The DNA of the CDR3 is TGTGCCAGCAGTTTGGGGGGTATCCAGCATTTT. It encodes CASSLGGIQHF.

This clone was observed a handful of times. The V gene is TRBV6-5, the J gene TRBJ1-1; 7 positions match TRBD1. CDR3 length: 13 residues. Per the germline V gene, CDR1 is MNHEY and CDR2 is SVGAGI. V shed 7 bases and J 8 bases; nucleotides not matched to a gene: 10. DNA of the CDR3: TGTGCCAGCACCGTATCCTTACAGGGGGAAGCTTTCTTT. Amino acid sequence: CASTVSLQGEAFF.

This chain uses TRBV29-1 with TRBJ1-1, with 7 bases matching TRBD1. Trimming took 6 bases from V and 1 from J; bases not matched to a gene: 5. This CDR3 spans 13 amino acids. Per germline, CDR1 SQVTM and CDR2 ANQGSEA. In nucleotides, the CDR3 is TGCAGCGTCCGACAGGGATCGAACACTGAAGCTTTCTTT. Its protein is CSVRQGSNTEAFF.